This T cell receptor (beta chain) was sequenced in a study of T cell clonality in common variable immunodeficiency. Notes on the study in general: CVID subjects shared fewer TCRbeta clones than healthy controls did. Common variable immunodeficiency TCR beta sequences reportedly had fewer deletions and N-nucleotide insertions.

Both groups were predominantly of Caucasian heritage. Clones were sequenced by immunoSEQ multiplex PCR, and TCRdb holds only the in-frame ones, with some missing. Singletons are absent from the sample, which has about 35,000 clones. This clone was counted a few times. Its target is not known. The receptor was derived from a human donor with common variable immunodeficiency. Sequences were obtained from peripheral blood mononuclear cells.

The covered CDR3 bases are TGTGCCAGCTCACCGGGACAGGCGAGGGACTATGGC. Translating it yields CASSPGQARDYG. The full CDR3 reads CASSPGQARDYGYTF. The genes are TRBV18 and TRBJ1-2, with 8 nucleotides matching TRBD1. The CDR3 end falls 3 residues outside the read, so it is completed with the germline J gene. This CDR3 spans 15 amino acids. With V trimmed by 3 bases and J by 3 bases, 6 bases remained unmatched. Germline-derived CDR1 and CDR2 are KGHSH and LQKENI.